These T cell receptor beta chains were read from a single sample in a study of shared clonotypes between healthy human individuals. Profiling relied on immunoSEQ multiplex PCR, and the TCRdb table lists in-frame clones only, not all of them. The sample has about a million clones, roughly 80% seen once. The sample consisted of memory CD4+ T cells from PBMCs. These receptors were taken from a young man in good health. Some clones in this sample may be carry-over from other donors' samples. Both conserved end residues are part of each CDR3. The D gene is left open where the match is weak. The listing skips clone size in some rows; elsewhere it reads once, few, many or a size class.

TGTGCCAGCAGCGTAGCCAATCAGGGGGCCATCTATGGCTACACCTTC,CASSVANQGAIYGYTF,TRBD1,TRBV9,16,NA,TRBJ1-2
TGTGCCAGCAGGCCGAGAGGAAACTCCTACGAGCAGTACTTC,CASRPRGNSYEQYF,NA,TRBV2,14,NA,TRBJ2-7
TGTGCCAGCGGTTTGGTTACGCAGTATTTT,CASGLVTQYF,NA,TRBV6-6,10,NA,TRBJ2-3
TGCGCCAGCTCCCGAGAAGGCCCAGAGACCCAGTACTTC,CASSREGPETQYF,NA,TRBV5-1,13,NA,TRBJ2-5
TGCAGCGTTTTGTCAGGCACAGATACGCAGTATTTT,CSVLSGTDTQYF,NA,TRBV29-1,12,NA,TRBJ2-3
TGCGCCAGCAGTGAGCCCACTTATAATGAGGGACAGAAGACCTCCTACGAGCAGTACTTC,CASSEPTYNEGQKTSYEQYF,TRBD1,TRBV10-1,20,NA,TRBJ2-7
TGTGCCAGCAGCCTTAGGGAGACCCAGTACTTC,CASSLRETQYF,NA,TRBV5-6,11,NA,TRBJ2-5
TGCAGCGTTGCCGCAGAGAATAGCAATCAGCCCCAGCATTTT,CSVAAENSNQPQHF,NA,TRBV29-1,14,NA,TRBJ1-5
TGTGCCAGCAGTGAGGAGGGCACTAGCTCTGGAAACACCATATATTTT,CASSEEGTSSGNTIYF,NA,TRBV2,16,NA,TRBJ1-3
TGCAGTGCTATCTTAGGGGGGACCCAGTACTTC,CSAILGGTQYF,NA,TRBV20-1,11,many,TRBJ2-5
TGTGCCAGCAGTTCCCGGGCCCTGAACACTGAAGCTTTCTTT,CASSSRALNTEAFF,NA,TRBV28,14,few,TRBJ1-1
TGTGCTAGTGGTGGACAGGGGGCCACCGGGGAGCTGTTTTTT,CASGGQGATGELFF,TRBD1,TRBV12-5,14,once,TRBJ2-2
TGTGCCTCTGGTCCAATCAGGTCGGGGACAGATACGCAGTATTTT,CASGPIRSGTDTQYF,NA,TRBV30,15,many,TRBJ2-3
TGTGCCAGCAAGAGCACAGATACGCAGTATTTT,CASKSTDTQYF,NA,TRBV2,11,NA,TRBJ2-3
TGTGCCAGCAGCTTAGACAGGGGCCCCTACGAGCAGTACTTC,CASSLDRGPYEQYF,TRBD1,TRBV7-9,14,NA,TRBJ2-7
TGTGCCAGCAGAAGGGGGTCCACTCACACAGATACGCAGTATTTT,CASRRGSTHTDTQYF,NA,TRBV6-5,15,NA,TRBJ2-3
TGTGCCTGGAATGACTTCAAGAACACTGAAGCTTTCTTT,CAWNDFKNTEAFF,NA,TRBV30,13,NA,TRBJ1-1
TGTGCCAGCAGCTTCACCAGCGGAACTAGCACAGATACGCAGTATTTT,CASSFTSGTSTDTQYF,NA,TRBV11-2,16,NA,TRBJ2-3
TGTGCCAGCAGTTTCTCGGACCTAGGTGAGCAGTTCTTC,CASSFSDLGEQFF,NA,TRBV27,13,NA,TRBJ2-1
TGTGCCAGTAGTCGGGACCACGGGGCACGTTACGAGCAGTACTTC,CASSRDHGARYEQYF,NA,TRBV19,15,NA,TRBJ2-7
TGTGCCAGCGCACAGCCGGGACAGGCGAACACCGGGGAGCTGTTTTTT,CASAQPGQANTGELFF,TRBD1,TRBV18,16,once,TRBJ2-2
TGTGCCAGCAGTACTACTAGCGGGAGTCTCTACGAGCAGTACTTC,CASSTTSGSLYEQYF,TRBD2,TRBV27,15,NA,TRBJ2-7
TGTGCCAGCAGCTTGGACGGGGGATATTCACCCCTCCACTTT,CASSLDGGYSPLHF,NA,TRBV5-6,14,NA,TRBJ1-6
TGTGCCAGCAGCCAAGATCTAGGGGCGGGGGACTATGGCTACACCTTC,CASSQDLGAGDYGYTF,NA,TRBV4-2,16,few,TRBJ1-2
TGTGCCAGCTCACCCACGGGACTAAGCGATCAGCCCCAGCATTTT,CASSPTGLSDQPQHF,NA,TRBV18,15,NA,TRBJ1-5
TGTGCCAGCAGTGAGGGGCTTAATAGCGGGGGAGAGACCCAGTACTTC,CASSEGLNSGGETQYF,TRBD2,TRBV6-1,16,NA,TRBJ2-5
TGCGCCAGCAGCCTCTCCGACTCAAAGGCCTCAGATACGCAGTATTTT,CASSLSDSKASDTQYF,NA,TRBV5-1,16,NA,TRBJ2-3
TGTGCCAGCTCATCGTCTCTTGATAGGACGAATTCACCCCTCCACTTT,CASSSSLDRTNSPLHF,NA,TRBV18,16,NA,TRBJ1-6
TGTGCCTGGACCGAGGGACTAGCGGACTCCTACGAGCAGTACTTC,CAWTEGLADSYEQYF,TRBD2,TRBV30,15,NA,TRBJ2-7
TGTGCCAGCATCCAAGGACAGGGGAAAGCAGATACGCAGTATTTT,CASIQGQGKADTQYF,TRBD1,TRBV6-6,15,NA,TRBJ2-3
TGTGCCAGCAGCTTAGACACCCAAGAGACCCAGTACTTC,CASSLDTQETQYF,NA,TRBV5-4,13,few,TRBJ2-5
TGTGCCAGCAGTTACGGGGCGGGAGGCCGCGAGCAGTACTTC,CASSYGAGGREQYF,TRBD2,TRBV6-6,14,NA,TRBJ2-7
TGTGCCAGCAGTTTATGGGACAGGGATAACTATGGCTACACCTTC,CASSLWDRDNYGYTF,TRBD1,TRBV27,15,NA,TRBJ1-2
TGTGCCAGCAGCTTACATGGACGGGAGCAGTACTTC,CASSLHGREQYF,NA,TRBV7-2,12,NA,TRBJ2-7
TGTGCCAGCTCAGCGGACAGTGTCTCCTACAATGAGCAGTTCTTC,CASSADSVSYNEQFF,NA,TRBV18,15,NA,TRBJ2-1
TGTGCCAGCAGCTTAGGGGTTTACACAGATACGCAGTATTTT,CASSLGVYTDTQYF,NA,TRBV7-2,14,NA,TRBJ2-3
TGCGCCAGCAGCTTTATGGGGAGCGGGAGTACCGAGCAGTACTTC,CASSFMGSGSTEQYF,TRBD2,TRBV5-1,15,NA,TRBJ2-7
TGTGCCAGCAGCTTAAGGACAGGGGATGAGACCCAGTACTTC,CASSLRTGDETQYF,TRBD1,TRBV7-2,14,NA,TRBJ2-5
TGTGCCACCAGCAGGGACAGCTATGGCTACACCTTC,CATSRDSYGYTF,NA,TRBV15,12,few,TRBJ1-2
TGCGCCAGCAGCTTAGAAGGACGGGGGAGATCGGATACGCAGTATTTT,CASSLEGRGRSDTQYF,NA,TRBV5-1,16,NA,TRBJ2-3
TGTGCCAGCAGCCAGGAGGACAGGGGGAGAAGCGATGAGCAGTTCTTC,CASSQEDRGRSDEQFF,TRBD1,TRBV14,16,NA,TRBJ2-1
TGCGCCAGCAGTGAGGGGGGATACATTGAAGCTTTCTTT,CASSEGGYIEAFF,NA,TRBV10-1,13,NA,TRBJ1-1
TGTGCCAGCAGCCCGCTGTTCAGCGGAAGCACAGATACGCAGTATTTT,CASSPLFSGSTDTQYF,NA,TRBV7-9,16,NA,TRBJ2-3
TGTGCCAGCAGCTACCGGCGACAGGGGCAAGAGACCCAGTACTTC,CASSYRRQGQETQYF,TRBD1,TRBV6-5,15,NA,TRBJ2-5
TGCGCCAGCAGCCAAGAACGAACCGGGGCAAACTACGAGCAGTACTTC,CASSQERTGANYEQYF,NA,TRBV4-3,16,NA,TRBJ2-7
TGTGCCAGCAGCCCGAATCTCTTAGCGGGGGTCTACAATGAGCAGTTCTTC,CASSPNLLAGVYNEQFF,TRBD2,TRBV11-2,17,NA,TRBJ2-1